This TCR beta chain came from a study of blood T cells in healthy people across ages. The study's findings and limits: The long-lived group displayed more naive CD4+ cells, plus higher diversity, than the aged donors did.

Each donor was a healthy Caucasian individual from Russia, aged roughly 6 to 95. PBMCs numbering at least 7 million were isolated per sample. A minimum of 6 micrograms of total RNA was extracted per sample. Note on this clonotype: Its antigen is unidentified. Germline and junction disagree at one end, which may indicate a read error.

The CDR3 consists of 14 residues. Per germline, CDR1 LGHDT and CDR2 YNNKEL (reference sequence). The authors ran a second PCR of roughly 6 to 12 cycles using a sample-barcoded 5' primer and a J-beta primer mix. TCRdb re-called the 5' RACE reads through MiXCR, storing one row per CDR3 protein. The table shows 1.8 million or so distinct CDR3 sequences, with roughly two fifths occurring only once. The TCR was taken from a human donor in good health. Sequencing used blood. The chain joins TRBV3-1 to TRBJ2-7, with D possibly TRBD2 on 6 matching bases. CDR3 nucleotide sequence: TGTGCCAGCGGCCAAGTTGGAGGGGAGGACGAGCAGTACTTC. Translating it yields CASGQVGGEDEQYF.